The clone carrying this T cell receptor (beta chain) was detected ten times or more. Via MiXCR, TCRdb re-called the RT-PCR reads, giving one row per CDR3 protein. The sample yields more than 550,000 distinct CDR3 sequences, 13% to 15% seen once. After removal of 5 bases from V and 8 bases from J, the junction contained 12 bases not matched to a gene. The CDR3 contains 16 residues. CDR1 is SGHTA and CDR2 is FQGNSA in the germline V gene. Sequences were obtained from memory CD4+ T cells from blood. This sequence joins TRBV7-2 and TRBJ2-1, with 10 bases lining up with TRBD1. This clonotype was obtained from a female donor in good health, serving as a healthy control. This CDR3 is CASSPLRGQGFYEQFF. In DNA form, the CDR3 reads TGTGCCAGCAGCCCCCTCCGGGGACAGGGGTTCTATGAGCAGTTCTTC.